Each of the 22 T cell receptor beta chains below was sequenced from the same sample in a study of response to subunit inactivated influenza vaccine. TCRdb reanalysed the RT-PCR reads using MiXCR and keeps one entry per CDR3 protein. This sample has about 780,000 distinct CDR3 sequences, with roughly 18% found just once. Sequences were derived from PBMCs from blood, sampled around 5 days after vaccination. These receptors were taken from a man in his fifties who received an inactivated influenza vaccine.

This clonotype was seen a few times. This rearrangement joins TRBV29-1 to TRBJ1-1; no firm D call. Trimming left V 3 bases short and J 1 base short, with 9 bases between. Per the germline V gene, CDR1 is SQVTM and CDR2 is ANQGSEA. The CDR3 is 13 amino acids. The CDR3 loop is CSVDQGGNTEAFF. In nucleotides, the CDR3 is TGCAGCGTTGATCAAGGAGGGAACACTGAAGCTTTCTTT.

This sequence joins TRBV24-1 and TRBJ2-4; 12 bases are a match to TRBD2. Trimming removed 3 bases from V and 7 bases from J; junction bases left unmatched: 15. In germline, CDR1 is KGHDR, CDR2 SFDVKD. The length of the CDR3 is 19 residues. The CDR3 region is CATSDPTSATSGSGNIQYF. CDR3 DNA sequence: TGTGCCACCAGTGATCCGACATCCGCGACTAGCGGGAGTGGTAACATTCAGTACTTC.

Only a few counts were recorded for this clonotype. The chain uses TRBV7-2 and TRBJ1-2, with 12 nucleotides matching TRBD1. V lost 5 bases and J lost 8; bases outside the gene matches: 12. Germline V gene sequence: CDR1 SGHTA, CDR2 FQGNSA. The CDR3 spans 16 residues. The CDR3 DNA is TGTGCCAGCAGCCAAGGGACAGGGGGCTTTGGAAAGGGCTACACCTTC. Amino acids: CASSQGTGGFGKGYTF.

J is TRBJ2-5 and V is TRBV5-1, with TRBD1 identical over 9 bases. Per the germline V gene, CDR1 is SGHRS and CDR2 is YFSETQ. The CDR3 has 18 amino acids. V was pared by 3 bases and J by 2 bases, with 14 bases of the junction left unmatched. CDR3 amino acids: CASSSRSRTGDWQETQYF. CDR3 DNA: TGCGCCAGCAGCTCGCGGTCGCGGACAGGGGACTGGCAAGAGACCCAGTACTTC.

This clonotype showed up just a few times. The J gene is TRBJ1-5, the V gene TRBV3-1; the D gene is possibly TRBD1 (6 bases). In germline, CDR1 is LGHDT, CDR2 YNNKEL (reference sequence). This CDR3 is 14 amino acids long. V lost 1 base and J lost 5, with 9 bases in between. The CDR3 reads CASSQGAGDQPQHF. Here the CDR3 DNA reads TGTGCCAGCAGCCAAGGGGCAGGGGATCAGCCCCAGCATTTT.

This rearrangement joins TRBV7-2 to TRBJ2-2, with D perhaps assigned TRBD1 or TRBD2 (5 bases each). The V gene's germline CDR1 is SGHTA and CDR2 FQGNSA. Trimming cost V 4 bases and J 4 bases, with 10 bases left between them. This CDR3 region has 14 residues. CDR3 nucleotides: TGTGCCAGCAGCTCGAGGGGTTTCACCGGGGAGCTGTTTTTT. Its protein product is CASSSRGFTGELFF.

V and J are TRBV14 and TRBJ1-2; no clear D. The CDR3 contains 13 residues. Deletions cut 5 bases from V and 8 bases from J, with 15 bases between. Germline CDR1 and CDR2: SGHDN and FVKESK. CDR3 region: CASSFSRLEGYTF. In DNA form, the CDR3 reads TGTGCCAGCAGCTTTTCTAGGTTGGAGGGCTACACCTTC.

V and J are TRBV4-2 and TRBJ2-3, with D perhaps matching TRBD1 (6 bases). Trimming removed 1 base from V and 2 bases from J, with 13 bases in between. This CDR3 contains 16 residues. CDR1 LGHNA and CDR2 YNFKEQ come from the germline V gene. CDR3: CASSQGDTSYTDTQYF. CDR3 nucleotide sequence: TGTGCCAGCAGCCAAGGGGACACCTCCTACACAGATACGCAGTATTTT.

This sequence joins TRBV6-5 and TRBJ2-1; D is perhaps TRBD1 (6 bases). CDR3 length equals 14 residues. CDR1 is MNHEY, CDR2 SVGAGI, per germline. The V and J ends lost 2 bases and 5 bases respectively, with 10 bases between them. CDR3 bases: TGTGCCAGCAGTTACAGGGACAATCACAATGAGCAGTTCTTC. Translating gives CASSYRDNHNEQFF.

This clonotype came up a few times. This sequence joins TRBV12-3 or TRBV12-4 and TRBJ2-7; the match to TRBD2 covers 14 bases. V gave up 6 bases and J gave up 4 bases; unmatched junction bases: 5. The CDR3 totals 15 residues. DNA for the CDR3: TGTGCCAGCAGCACGCGGACTAGCGGGGGGTACGAGCAGTACTTC. As protein: CASSTRTSGGYEQYF.

The genes are TRBV11-2 and TRBJ2-2, with D tentatively TRBD2 (5 bases). The germline V gene has CDR1 SGHAT and CDR2 FQNNGV. The CDR3 is 17 amino acids. The ends were cut back, 3 bases at V and 0 bases at J, with 14 bases in the middle. The CDR3 here is CASSFPREGTNTGELFF. CDR3 coding DNA: TGTGCCAGCAGCTTTCCTCGAGAGGGCACGAACACCGGGGAGCTGTTTTTT. The full variable domain, completed using reference TRBV11-2 and TRBJ2-2, is EAGVAQSPRYKIIEKRQSVAFWCNPISGHATLYWYQQILGQGPKLLIQFQNNGVVDDSQLPKDRFSAERLKGVDSTLKIQPAKLEDSAVYLCASSFPREGTNTGELFFGEGSRLTVL.

There are a few counts of this clonotype. This chain uses TRBV15 with TRBJ1-5; TRBD1 matches 10 bases. The trim removed 4 bases at V and 6 bases at J, leaving 6 bases unmatched. CDR3 length: 15 residues. CDR1 is LNHNV, CDR2 YYDKDF, per germline (reference sequence). CDR3 protein: CATSIRQGASQPQHF. The CDR3 DNA follows: TGTGCCACCAGCATAAGACAGGGGGCGAGTCAGCCCCAGCATTTT.

In this sample, this clonotype turned up a few times. The rearrangement uses TRBV12-3 or TRBV12-4 and TRBJ1-1; a weak D match, TRBD1 (6 bases). The CDR3 loop spans 14 amino acids. Trimming pared 3 bases from V and 4 bases from J, leaving 12 bases between. The CDR3 nucleotides are TGTGCCAGCAGTTTTGGACTGGGGGCCACTGAAGCTTTCTTT. Its protein product is CASSFGLGATEAFF.

This clonotype was recorded a few times. The CDR3 spells CASSFYSGGGSTEAFF. The CDR3 DNA reads TGTGCCAGCAGTTTCTATTCAGGGGGTGGAAGCACTGAAGCTTTCTTT. This chain connects TRBV27 to TRBJ1-1; TRBD1 agrees at 7 bases. CDR3 length: 16 amino acids. CDR1 MNHEY and CDR2 SMNVEV come from the germline V gene (reference sequence). V lost 3 bases, J lost 4 bases, and 11 bases stayed unmatched.

The chain couples TRBV11-2 to TRBJ2-1; D is perhaps TRBD1 or TRBD2 (7 bases each). Per germline, CDR1 SGHAT and CDR2 FQNNGV. The CDR3 contains 15 residues. Trimming took off 5 bases at V and 6 bases at J, with 17 bases between the two ends. The CDR3 here is CASSPGGGPRNEQFF. CDR3 DNA sequence: TGTGCCAGCAGCCCAGGGGGGGGGCCGCGCAATGAGCAGTTCTTC.

The chain links TRBV9 to TRBJ2-1; 13 bases fit TRBD2. Germline CDR1 is SGDLS and CDR2 is YYNGEE. J lost 1 base, V lost 4 bases, and 8 bases had no gene match. CDR3 length: 18 residues. CDR3 sequence reads: CASSPRTSGSMSYNEQFF. The CDR3 DNA follows: TGTGCCAGCAGCCCCCGGACTAGCGGGAGCATGTCCTACAATGAGCAGTTCTTC.

The V gene is TRBV7-9, the J gene TRBJ2-5; D is undetermined. V shed 4 bases and J shed 5 bases, with 11 bases lying between them. There are 13 residues in the CDR3. Germline V CDR1 and CDR2: SEHNR, FQNEAQ (reference sequence). CDR3 DNA: TGTGCCAGCAGCTCCAGTTTCTCGGAGACCCAGTACTTC. This gives the protein CASSSSFSETQYF.

The sample holds a few counts of this clonotype. This chain links TRBV5-6 with TRBJ1-2; D might be TRBD1 (5 bases). CDR1 is SGHDT and CDR2 is YYEEEE in the germline V gene. The CDR3 loop spans 14 amino acids. Trimming shortened V by 4 bases and J by 2 bases, and 12 bases separated the two germline ends. CDR3 sequence reads: CASSPGTDNYGYTF. In DNA, the CDR3 is TGTGCCAGCAGCCCCGGGACTGACAACTATGGCTACACCTTC.

CDR3 sequence: CASSLFGPSKTQYF. The CDR3 bases are TGTGCCAGCAGTTTATTCGGACCGAGCAAGACCCAGTACTTC. The genes are TRBV12-3 or TRBV12-4 and TRBJ2-5; the D is unclear. The CDR3 has 14 residues. Trimming took 2 bases from V and 6 from J, leaving 13 bases between them.

This clonotype came up a few times. The chain uses TRBV27 and TRBJ2-1; D perhaps matches TRBD2 (5 bases). This CDR3 is built from 13 residues. The V gene's germline CDR1 is MNHEY and CDR2 SMNVEV (reference sequence). Trimming stripped 6 bases from V and 2 bases from J, with 8 bases between. In DNA, the CDR3 is TGTGCCAGCAGAGGGCGGGCCTACAATGAGCAGTTCTTC. Its translation is CASRGRAYNEQFF.

The V call is TRBV20-1, the J call TRBJ2-5; 8 positions match TRBD2. From germline, CDR1 is DFQATT and CDR2 SNEGSKA (reference sequence). With 8 bases clipped from V and 1 base from J, the junction kept 18 bases outside the gene matches. This CDR3 comprises 17 residues. The CDR3 spells CSLKLFLAGPSQETQYF. DNA for the CDR3: TGCAGTCTGAAACTCTTCTTAGCGGGACCAAGCCAAGAGACCCAGTACTTC.

The J gene is TRBJ2-1, the V gene TRBV5-6, with 9 bases lining up with TRBD1. Germline trimming cut 3 bases from V and 8 bases from J; bases unmatched to any gene: 12. The CDR3 loop spans 16 amino acids. The germline V gene has CDR1 SGHDT and CDR2 YYEEEE. The CDR3: CASSSEMTGGSDEQFF. The DNA of the CDR3 is TGTGCCAGCAGCTCAGAAATGACAGGGGGGTCGGATGAGCAGTTCTTC. Supplemented by reference TRBV5-6 and TRBJ2-1, the full variable domain reads DAGVTQSPTHLIKTRGQQVTLRCSPKSGHDTVSWYQQALGQGPQFIFQYYEEEERQRGNFPDRFSGHQFPNYSSELNVNALLLGDSALYLCASSSEMTGGSDEQFFGPGTRLTVL.